There are a few counts of the clone carrying this T cell receptor beta chain. In the source study's methods: Estimated nucleated cell counts came from reference gene primer amplification. Repertoires were generated with immunoSEQ multiplex PCR, while TCRdb's copy carries only in-frame clones and drops some. From that table come the V and J calls and clone size; the DNA was used to work out D and trimming. Of about 200,000 clones in the sample, over 75% were seen once. The CDR3 runs 17 residues. The V end was cut by 3 bases, the J end by 1 base, with 15 bases between. In germline, CDR1 is WNHNN, CDR2 SYGVQD (reference sequence). These data come from a study of blood T cell repertoires in COVID-19. Overall study: Samples representing acute and convalescent COVID-19 were sourced from the United States, Italy and Spain. Sample material is recorded as cDNA or gDNA derived from T cells, B-cell-depleted T cells, or PBMCs.

This sequence was found in a man older than 75 with acute or convalescent COVID-19. Sequencing was carried out using peripheral blood. The rearrangement links TRBV10-1 to TRBJ2-2, with D possibly matching TRBD1 (6 bases). The CDR3 DNA follows: TGCGCCAGCAGTGACCCCAGGGGTACTAGGAACACCGGGGAGCTGTTTTTT. Protein product: CASSDPRGTRNTGELFF.